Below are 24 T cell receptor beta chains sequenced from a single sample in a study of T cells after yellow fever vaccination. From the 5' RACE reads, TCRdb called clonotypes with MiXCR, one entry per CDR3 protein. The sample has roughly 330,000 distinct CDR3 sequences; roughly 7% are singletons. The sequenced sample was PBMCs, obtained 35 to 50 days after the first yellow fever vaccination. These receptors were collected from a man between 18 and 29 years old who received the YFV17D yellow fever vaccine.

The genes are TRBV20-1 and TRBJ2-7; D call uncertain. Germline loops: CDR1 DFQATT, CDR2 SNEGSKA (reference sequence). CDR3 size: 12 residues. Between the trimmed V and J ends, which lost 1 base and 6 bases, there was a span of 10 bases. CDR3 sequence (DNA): TGCAGTGCTAGAGTTAAGGGTGCCGAGCAGTACGTC. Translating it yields CSARVKGAEQYV.

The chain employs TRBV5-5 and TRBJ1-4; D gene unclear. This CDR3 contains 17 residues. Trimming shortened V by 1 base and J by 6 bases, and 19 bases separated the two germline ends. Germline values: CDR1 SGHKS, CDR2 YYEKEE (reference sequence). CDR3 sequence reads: CASSLNPLSQPHEKLFF. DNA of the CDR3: TGTGCCAGCAGCTTGAATCCCCTGAGTCAGCCCCATGAAAAACTGTTTTTT.

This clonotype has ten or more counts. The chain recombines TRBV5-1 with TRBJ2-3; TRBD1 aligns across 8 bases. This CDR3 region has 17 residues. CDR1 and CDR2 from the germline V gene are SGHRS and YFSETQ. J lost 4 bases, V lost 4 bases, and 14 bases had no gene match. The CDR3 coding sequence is TGCGCCAGCAGCCCCGACAGGGGACGGTCAAGGTCAGATACGCAGTATTTT. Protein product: CASSPDRGRSRSDTQYF.

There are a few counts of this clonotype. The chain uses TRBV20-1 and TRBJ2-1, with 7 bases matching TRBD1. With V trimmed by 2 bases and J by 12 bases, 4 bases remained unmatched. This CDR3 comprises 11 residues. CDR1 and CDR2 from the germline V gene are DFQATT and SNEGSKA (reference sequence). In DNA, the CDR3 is TGCAGTGCTAGAAGACAGGGTTGGCAGTTCTTC. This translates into CSARRQGWQFF.

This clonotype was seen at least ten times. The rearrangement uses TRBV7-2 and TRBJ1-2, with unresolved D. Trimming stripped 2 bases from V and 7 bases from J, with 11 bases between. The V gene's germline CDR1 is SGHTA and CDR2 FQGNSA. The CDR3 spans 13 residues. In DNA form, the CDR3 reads TGTGCCAGCAGCTTATCTGTCCTTCCTGGCTACACCTTC. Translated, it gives CASSLSVLPGYTF.

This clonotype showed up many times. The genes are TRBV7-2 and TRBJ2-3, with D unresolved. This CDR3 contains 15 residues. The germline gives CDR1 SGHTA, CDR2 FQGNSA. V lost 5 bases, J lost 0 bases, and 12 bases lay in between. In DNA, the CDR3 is TGTGCCAGCAGCCGCCGAGCCATTAGCACAGATACGCAGTATTTT. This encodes CASSRRAISTDTQYF.

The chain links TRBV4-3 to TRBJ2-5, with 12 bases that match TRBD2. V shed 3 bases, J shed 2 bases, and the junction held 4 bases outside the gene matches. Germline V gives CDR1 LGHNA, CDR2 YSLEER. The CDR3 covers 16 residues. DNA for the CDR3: TGCGCCAGCAGCCAGAAACTAGCGGGGGGACAAGAGACCCAGTACTTC. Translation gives CASSQKLAGGQETQYF.

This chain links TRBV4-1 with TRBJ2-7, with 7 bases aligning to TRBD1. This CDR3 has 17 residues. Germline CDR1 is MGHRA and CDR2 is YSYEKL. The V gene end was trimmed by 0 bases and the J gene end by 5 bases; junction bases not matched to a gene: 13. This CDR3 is CASSQDRKGQPYHEQYV. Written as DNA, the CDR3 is TGCGCCAGCAGCCAAGATCGGAAGGGACAGCCTTACCACGAGCAGTACGTC.

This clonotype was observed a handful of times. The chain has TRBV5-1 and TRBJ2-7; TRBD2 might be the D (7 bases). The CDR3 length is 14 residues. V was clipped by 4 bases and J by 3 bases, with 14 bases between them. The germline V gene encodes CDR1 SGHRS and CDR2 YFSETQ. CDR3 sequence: CASSIGGGDYEQYF. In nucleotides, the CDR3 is TGCGCCAGCAGCATCGGCGGGGGCGACTACGAGCAGTACTTC.

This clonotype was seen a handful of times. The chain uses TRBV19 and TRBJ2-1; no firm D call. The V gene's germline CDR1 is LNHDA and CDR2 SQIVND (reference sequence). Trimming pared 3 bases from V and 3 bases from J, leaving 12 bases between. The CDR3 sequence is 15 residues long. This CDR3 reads CASSISNLLYNEQFF. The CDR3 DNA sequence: TGTGCCAGTAGTATCAGTAATCTCCTCTACAATGAGCAGTTCTTC.

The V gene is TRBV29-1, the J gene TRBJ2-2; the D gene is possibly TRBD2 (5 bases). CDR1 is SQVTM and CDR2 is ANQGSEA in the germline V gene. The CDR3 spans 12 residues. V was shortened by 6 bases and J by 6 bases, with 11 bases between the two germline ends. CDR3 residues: CSVLHGAGELFF. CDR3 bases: TGCAGCGTCTTACACGGGGCCGGGGAGCTGTTTTTT.

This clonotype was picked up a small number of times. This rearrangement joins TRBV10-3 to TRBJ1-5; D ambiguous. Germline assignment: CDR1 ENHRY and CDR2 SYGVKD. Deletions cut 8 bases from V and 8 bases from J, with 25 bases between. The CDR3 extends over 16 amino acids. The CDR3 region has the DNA TGTGCCATCGGAAGCCCGGACCGCTCAAGGTTGGAGCCCCAGCATTTT. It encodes CAIGSPDRSRLEPQHF.

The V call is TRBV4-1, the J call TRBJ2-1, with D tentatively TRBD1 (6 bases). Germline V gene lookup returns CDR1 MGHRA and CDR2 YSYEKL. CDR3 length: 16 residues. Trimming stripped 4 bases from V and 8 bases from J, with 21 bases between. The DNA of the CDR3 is TGCGCCAGCAGCCCACAGGGTATTGTAGCTCCGGATGAGCAGTTCTTC. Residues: CASSPQGIVAPDEQFF.

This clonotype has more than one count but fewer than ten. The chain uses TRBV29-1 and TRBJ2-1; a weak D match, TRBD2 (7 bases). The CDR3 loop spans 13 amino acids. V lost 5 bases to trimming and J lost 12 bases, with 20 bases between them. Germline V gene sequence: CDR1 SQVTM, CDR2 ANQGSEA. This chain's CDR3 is CSVPVGGQGVQFF. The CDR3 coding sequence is TGCAGCGTTCCCGTGGGGGGGCAAGGAGTGCAGTTCTTC.

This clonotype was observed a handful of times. CDR3 region: CASSGGPTYNEQFF. The CDR3 nucleotides are TGTGCCAGCAGTGGGGGCCCCACCTACAATGAGCAGTTCTTC. This chain links TRBV25-1 with TRBJ2-1, with a weak D call TRBD1 (5 bases). The CDR3 is 14 amino acids. The V end lost 4 bases, the J end lost 2 bases, and 9 bases lay between the germline ends. The germline gives CDR1 MGHDK, CDR2 SYGVNS. The full variable domain, its missing parts supplied by reference TRBV25-1 and TRBJ2-1, is EADIYQTPRYLVIGTGKKITLECSQTMGHDKMYWYQQDPGMELHLIHYSYGVNSTEKGDLSSESTVSRIRTEHFPLTLESARPSHTSQYLCASSGGPTYNEQFFGPGTRLTVL.

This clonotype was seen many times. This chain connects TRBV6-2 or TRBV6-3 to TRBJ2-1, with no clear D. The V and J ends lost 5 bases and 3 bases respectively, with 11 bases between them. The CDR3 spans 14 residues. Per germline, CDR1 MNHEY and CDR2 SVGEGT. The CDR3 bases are TGTGCCAGCAGTCAGTCTCCGGGCTACAATGAGCAGTTCTTC. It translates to CASSQSPGYNEQFF.

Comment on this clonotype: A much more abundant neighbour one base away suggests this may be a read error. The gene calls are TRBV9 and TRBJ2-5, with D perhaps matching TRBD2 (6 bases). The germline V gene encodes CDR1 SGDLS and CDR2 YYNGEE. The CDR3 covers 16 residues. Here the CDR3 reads CASIVGTGGLQETQYF. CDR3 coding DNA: TGTGCCAGCATCGTAGGTACCGGGGGTCTCCAAGAGACCCAGTACTTC.

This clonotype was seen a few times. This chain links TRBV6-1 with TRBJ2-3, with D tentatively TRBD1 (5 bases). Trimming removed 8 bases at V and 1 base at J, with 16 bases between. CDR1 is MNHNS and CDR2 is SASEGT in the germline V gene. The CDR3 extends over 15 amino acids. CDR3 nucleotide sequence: TGTGCCAGCGGAGTGCAGGGATTTGGCACAGATACGCAGTATTTT. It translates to CASGVQGFGTDTQYF.

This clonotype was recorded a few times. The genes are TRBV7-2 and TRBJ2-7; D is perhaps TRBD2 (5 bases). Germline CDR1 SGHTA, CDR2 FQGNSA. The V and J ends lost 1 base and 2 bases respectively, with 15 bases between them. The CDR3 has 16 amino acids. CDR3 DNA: TGTGCCAGCAGCTTAGTTCCCGGGATTACCCCCTACGAGCAGTACTTC. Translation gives CASSLVPGITPYEQYF.

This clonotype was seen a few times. CDR3 coding DNA: TGTGCCAGCAGTATTAAAAAGGGAGGGTTCGGCGAGCAGTACTTC. Its translation is CASSIKKGGFGEQYF. The chain joins TRBV12-3 or TRBV12-4 to TRBJ2-7; 7 bases line up with TRBD2. V lost 5 bases to trimming and J lost 6 bases; unmatched junction nucleotides: 13. The CDR3 has 15 amino acids.

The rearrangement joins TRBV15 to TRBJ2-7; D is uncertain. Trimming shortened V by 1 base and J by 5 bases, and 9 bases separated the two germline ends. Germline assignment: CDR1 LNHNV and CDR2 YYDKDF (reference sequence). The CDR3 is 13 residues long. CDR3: CATSRVGTDEQYF. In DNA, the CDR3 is TGTGCCACCAGCAGAGTGGGAACGGACGAGCAGTACTTC.

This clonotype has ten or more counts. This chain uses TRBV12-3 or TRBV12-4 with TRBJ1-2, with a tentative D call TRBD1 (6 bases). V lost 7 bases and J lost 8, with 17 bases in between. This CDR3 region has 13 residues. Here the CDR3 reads CASTITQGLGYTF. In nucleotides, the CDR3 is TGTGCCAGCACCATTACACAGGGCCTGGGCTACACCTTC.

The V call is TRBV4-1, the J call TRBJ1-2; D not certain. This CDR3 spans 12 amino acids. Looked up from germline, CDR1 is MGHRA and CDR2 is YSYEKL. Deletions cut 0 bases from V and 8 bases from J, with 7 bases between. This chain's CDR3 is CASSQDLRGYTF. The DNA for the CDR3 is TGCGCCAGCAGCCAAGATCTACGCGGCTACACCTTC.

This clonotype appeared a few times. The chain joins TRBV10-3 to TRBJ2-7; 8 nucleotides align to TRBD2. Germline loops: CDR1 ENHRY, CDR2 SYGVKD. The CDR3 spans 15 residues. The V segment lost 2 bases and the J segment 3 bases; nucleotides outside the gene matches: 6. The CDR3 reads CAISEGSGAFYEQYV. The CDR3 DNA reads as TGTGCCATCAGTGAGGGTAGCGGGGCGTTCTACGAGCAGTACGTC.